This T cell receptor beta chain was found in a study of human T cells and chemical hapten exposure (dated by TCRdb to about 2021). Regarding the study in general: For sensitization, 2% DPC in acetone was applied to a 2 cm by 2 cm area of upper inner arm skin. Throughout the study period of approximately 23 weeks, patients also received therapeutic DPC doses to the scalp every week. Patch tests used Finn chambers with 0.01% DPC on the upper back, scored after 6 days by International Contact Dermatitis Research Group standards. The patient cohort, mostly female, included alopecia areata with under or over 50% scalp involvement, alopecia totalis and alopecia universalis. Libraries were combined into a pool for sequencing, and differences in TCR yield between samples came mainly from small differences in library volumes within the pool. In alopecia patients, the study followed how the peripheral blood TCR repertoire changed in vivo over primary and secondary sensitization to diphenylcyclopropenone (DPC), a hapten. Blood samples were taken from patients before sensitization (week 0) and at 2, 6 and about 24 weeks after DPC sensitization. Blood for TCR sequencing was provided by twenty-nine alopecia patients at one to four time points (pre-sensitization, 2, 6 and 24 weeks).

As encoded in the germline V gene, CDR1 is SNHLY while CDR2 is FYNNEI. Including the terminal cysteine and phenylalanine, the CDR3 comprises 18 residues. Only CDR3 DNA remains: 54 bases, in frame from the first base. V loses 8 bases at its end and J loses 2 bases; junction bases beyond the gene matches: 17. Receptors were amplified or captured by RACE. TCRdb shows the sequencer as NextSeq 500. During library preparation, unique molecular identifiers were attached to individual cDNA molecules so that TCRs could be counted in a quantitative, reproducible way. For every blood RNA sample, sequencing covered both the TCR alpha and TCR beta chains. From the authors' description of their analysis: A median of about 87,000 TCRs per sample was observed, with a range of 23,224 to 690,600. The Decombinator software suite was used to annotate the V, J and CDR3 of the TCR reads. To make PS versus PT1 abundance plots, every sample was subsampled to the same number of TCRs (28,000). Expanded TCRs were defined as absent before sensitization and observed at least eight times at the 2-week time point. The public reads were run again by TCRdb, first through fastp at Q25 and then through MiXCR, and only productive beta chains were kept. Entries that share a CDR3 protein sequence are merged under the most common genes and DNA. These V and J calls are TCRdb output, not the study's own analysis. The sample contains tens of thousands of distinct CDR3 sequences, 8% to 11% of them found a single time. The biggest ten clones account for less than 2.5% of the sample.

Worth noting for this clonotype: Its target antigen remains unknown. No much larger clonotype is one base removed from it; base qualities were not supplied.

Beyond this particular receptor, the publication reports: Repeated subsampling changed both the strength of the expansion versus patch-test correlation and the threshold at which the correlation became significant. Because every patient had alopecia, a presumed autoimmune disease, the patients' immune response might differ from that of healthy individuals. Significantly more large CDR3 similarity clusters were formed by expanded TCRs than by pre-sensitization or healthy control sets, consistent with antigen-driven responses. The number of TCRs above 1 in 1000 frequency did not change with DPC sensitization; there was no evidence of global repertoire structure alterations. A positive correlation was found between the number of PT1 expanded TCRs and patch test score, with significance reached at thresholds 8, 16 and 32 but not 4.

The label giving this sample's time point can be read as: patch test 1, 2 weeks after DPC sensitization. Reading the label with the study, this specimen's treatment or condition is: therapeutic diphenylcyclopropenone sensitization with weekly scalp DPC. Blood at each patch-test visit was drawn before the patch test was applied. Patients were considered eligible if aged 18 to 70, diagnosed with alopecia and deemed suitable for DPC therapy, and patients were excluded if pregnant. Total RNA was extracted from unfractionated whole blood that had been collected in Tempus Blood RNA tubes. This receptor was obtained from a man in his forties with alopecia areata. Some clones in this sample may be carry-over from other donors' samples. The chain is encoded by TRBV2 joined to TRBJ2-5; a stretch of 10 junction bases matches TRBD2. The sample consisted of whole blood, taken in connection with sensitization to the hapten diphenylcyclopropenone (DPC). The nucleotide sequence reads TGTGCCAGCGGCCACGGACTAGCGGACCCGGGAGGACAAGAGACCCAGTACTTC. Protein translation: CASGHGLADPGGQETQYF.